This TCR beta chain was obtained from a study of blood T cell dynamics during melanoma immunotherapy. Study background: Metastatic melanoma patients received first-line pembrolizumab or nivolumab plus ipilimumab.

As to this clone: Its matching antigen is unknown.

Study results and limitations: PBMC repertoires of eventual disease-control patients split at W3 into clonality or diversity gains.

The CDR3 covers 14 residues. Germline loops: CDR1 MGHDK, CDR2 SYGVNS. J gave up 13 bases and V 4 bases, and 11 bases lay outside the gene matches. Produced via immunoSEQ multiplex PCR; TCRdb's table is partial and in-frame only. This table holds 13,000 to 15,000 clones, approximately 90% found once. Noted time point: week 3, after first cycle of checkpoint inhibitor. Blood was drawn before treatment and at week 3 after checkpoint blockade. Disease control meant complete response, partial response or stable disease at 12 weeks. The chain is built from TRBV25-1 and TRBJ2-1, with 9 positions matching TRBD1. The source was blood, collected from a patient treated with checkpoint blockade. The clonotype comes from a human donor with melanoma. The CDR3 sequence: CASSASTGGGGQFF. The DNA of the CDR3 is TGTGCCAGCAGTGCCTCGACAGGGGGAGGTGGACAGTTCTTC.